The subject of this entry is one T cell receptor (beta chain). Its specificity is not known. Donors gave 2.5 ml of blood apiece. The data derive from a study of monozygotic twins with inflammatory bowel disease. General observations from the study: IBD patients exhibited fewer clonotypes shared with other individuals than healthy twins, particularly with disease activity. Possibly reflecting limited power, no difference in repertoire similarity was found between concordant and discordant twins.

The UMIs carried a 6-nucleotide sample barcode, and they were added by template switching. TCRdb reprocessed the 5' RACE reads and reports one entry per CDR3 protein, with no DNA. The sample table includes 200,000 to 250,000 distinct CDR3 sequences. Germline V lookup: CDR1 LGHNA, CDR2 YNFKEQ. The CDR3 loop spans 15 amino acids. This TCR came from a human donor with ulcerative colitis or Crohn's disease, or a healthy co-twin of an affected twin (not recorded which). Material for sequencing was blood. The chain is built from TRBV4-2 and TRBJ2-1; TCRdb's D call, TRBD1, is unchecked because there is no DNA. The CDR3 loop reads CASSLDRGRHNEQFF.